The rows below give T cell receptor beta chains drawn from one sample of a study of lymphopenia after photon versus proton radiotherapy. Clones were read by immunoSEQ multiplex PCR, and TCRdb kept only the in-frame ones, dropping some. The data contain under 35,000 clones, over 75% of them singletons. The sample here was peripheral blood, taken from a patient treated with proton-based radiotherapy. The receptors were sampled from a woman in her 70s with pancreatic cancer. Both conserved end residues are part of each CDR3. Each record gives: J gene, D gene, V gene, clone size, CDR3 protein, CDR3 DNA. D genes are given only for firm matches. The size field is filled for only some rows; it gives once, few, many or a size class.

TRBJ1-1 | - | TRBV21-1 | once | CASSKAGTGGRTEAFF | TGTGCCAGCAGCAAAGCCGGGACAGGGGGGAGAACTGAAGCTTTCTTT
TRBJ2-7 | - | TRBV5-4 | - | CASSLQTRPEQYF | TGTGCCAGCAGCCTGCAGACTAGGCCCGAGCAGTACTTC
TRBJ2-7 | - | TRBV29-1 | few | CSVATLSPGTVESYEQYF | TGCAGCGTTGCTACTTTGTCGCCGGGGACGGTCGAATCCTACGAGCAGTACTTC
TRBJ2-7 | - | TRBV9 | - | CASSLGGPEQYF | TGTGCCAGCAGCTTAGGAGGTCCCGAGCAGTACTTC
TRBJ1-2 | - | TRBV25-1 | - | CASSEQQNYGYTF | TGTGCCAGCAGTGAACAACAGAACTATGGCTACACCTTC
TRBJ2-3 | - | TRBV20-1 | - | CSASATDTQYF | TGCAGTGCAAGCGCGACAGATACGCAGTATTTT
TRBJ1-2 | - | TRBV6-1 | - | CASREEDSYNYGYTF | TGTGCCAGCAGAGAGGAGGACAGTTATAACTATGGCTACACCTTC
TRBJ1-2 | - | TRBV19 | - | CASSISVYGYTF | TGTGCCAGTAGTATATCGGTGTATGGCTACACCTTC
TRBJ1-3 | - | TRBV11-1 | - | CASSFAEAGNTIYF | TGTGCCAGCAGCTTTGCGGAGGCTGGAAACACCATATATTTT
TRBJ2-1 | - | TRBV9 | - | CASRWEDSGEQFF | TGTGCCAGCCGGTGGGAGGACAGCGGTGAGCAGTTCTTC
TRBJ2-2 | - | TRBV28 | - | CASYRDFKAGELFF | TGTGCCAGCTACCGGGATTTCAAGGCCGGGGAGCTGTTTTTT
TRBJ2-1 | TRBD2 | TRBV11-2 | - | CASSLGASGSAYNEQFF | TGTGCCAGCAGCTTAGGGGCTAGCGGGAGTGCCTACAATGAGCAGTTCTTC
TRBJ2-3 | - | TRBV29-1 | - | CSALGLSTSTDTQYF | TGCAGCGCTTTGGGACTCAGTACTAGCACAGATACGCAGTATTTT
TRBJ1-4 | - | TRBV7-9 | - | CASSLNTGNEKLFF | TGTGCCAGCAGCTTAAACACAGGGAATGAAAAACTGTTTTTT
TRBJ2-1 | - | TRBV19 | - | CASSIAREQFF | TGTGCCAGTAGTATCGCCCGAGAGCAGTTCTTC
TRBJ1-2 | - | TRBV11-2 | - | CASSLQGIEYGYTF | TGTGCCAGCAGCTTACAGGGTATCGAGTATGGCTACACCTTC
TRBJ2-1 | - | TRBV7-8 | - | CASSPRGDREAYNEQFF | TGTGCCAGCAGTCCCAGGGGTGATAGGGAAGCCTACAATGAGCAGTTCTTC
TRBJ1-1 | - | TRBV30 | - | CAWSGMDTEAFF | TGTGCCTGGAGTGGGATGGACACTGAAGCTTTCTTT
TRBJ2-1 | - | TRBV27 | few | CASSLGYNEQFF | TGTGCCAGCAGTTTGGGATACAATGAGCAGTTCTTC
TRBJ2-1 | TRBD2 | TRBV29-1 | - | CSVRPWTSDYNEQFF | TGCAGCGTACGGCCTTGGACTAGCGATTACAATGAGCAGTTCTTC
TRBJ1-3 | - | TRBV7-2 | - | CASSSGRGRYSGNTIYF | TGTGCCAGCAGCTCCGGGCGGGGACGGTACTCTGGAAACACCATATATTTT
TRBJ1-1 | TRBD1 | TRBV6-5 | once | CASRPGTGGPEAFF | TGTGCCAGCAGACCCGGGACAGGGGGCCCTGAAGCTTTCTTT
TRBJ2-4 | - | TRBV14 | - | CASSHKILHPNIQYF | TGTGCCAGCAGCCACAAGATCTTACACCCCAACATTCAGTACTTC
TRBJ2-1 | TRBD2 | TRBV29-1 | few | CSVGYFGGLAGSEQFF | TGCAGCGTTGGTTATTTTGGGGGACTAGCGGGATCTGAGCAGTTCTTC
TRBJ1-6 | - | TRBV11-1 | - | CASSLEGGKSPLHF | TGTGCCAGCAGCTTAGAAGGGGGAAAGTCACCCCTCCACTTT
TRBJ2-1 | TRBD2 | TRBV4-2 | - | CASQRASGTSSNEQFF | TGTGCCAGCCAGCGGGCTAGCGGGACCTCGTCCAATGAGCAGTTCTTC
TRBJ1-3 | TRBD1 | TRBV5-4 | - | CASSPGQAAGNTIYF | TGTGCCAGCAGCCCCGGACAGGCTGCTGGAAACACCATATATTTT
TRBJ1-5 | - | TRBV5-6 | - | CASSSNRAPQHF | TGTGCCAGCAGCTCCAACAGGGCACCCCAGCATTTT
TRBJ1-2 | TRBD1 | TRBV27 | - | CASSLNRGTYGYTF | TGTGCCAGCAGTCTAAACAGGGGTACCTATGGCTACACCTTC
TRBJ2-3 | TRBD2 | TRBV4-2 | - | CASSQDSGRGDTQYF | TGTGCCAGCAGCCAAGATAGCGGGAGAGGAGATACGCAGTATTTT
TRBJ2-5 | TRBD1 | TRBV10-3 | - | CAIRGDSQETQYF | TGTGCCATCCGAGGGGACAGTCAAGAGACCCAGTACTTC
TRBJ1-5 | - | TRBV7-2 | - | CASSSVAWGQPQHF | TGTGCCAGCAGCTCAGTGGCCTGGGGGCAGCCCCAGCATTTT
TRBJ2-1 | - | TRBV2 | once | CASKIYNEQFF | TGTGCCAGCAAAATCTACAATGAGCAGTTCTTC
TRBJ2-7 | TRBD1 | TRBV28 | - | CASRKARDRPDVEQYF | TGTGCCAGCAGGAAAGCAAGGGACAGGCCGGATGTAGAGCAGTACTTC
TRBJ1-3 | - | TRBV11-2 | - | CASSLSLSRLPTSGNTIYF | TGTGCCAGCAGCTTATCTCTTTCGAGGCTGCCGACCTCTGGAAACACCATATATTTT
TRBJ1-6 | TRBD1 | TRBV7-3 | few | CASSLVGQGGNSPLHF | TGTGCCAGCAGCTTGGTTGGACAGGGCGGGAATTCACCCCTCCACTTT
TRBJ2-5 | - | TRBV7-9 | once | CASSLGEETQYF | TGTGCCAGCAGCTTAGGGGAAGAGACCCAGTACTTC
TRBJ2-7 | TRBD1 | TRBV5-1 | - | CASSLQGTNAYEQYF | TGCGCCAGCAGTCTACAGGGGACCAATGCCTACGAGCAGTACTTC
TRBJ2-7 | TRBD1 | TRBV19 | - | CASSGTGLWEQYF | TGTGCCAGTTCCGGGACAGGTTTGTGGGAGCAGTACTTC
TRBJ1-3 | - | TRBV2 | - | CASSNTPQGLSDLYF | TGTGCCAGCAGTAATACCCCACAGGGATTGAGTGATCTATATTTT
TRBJ2-2 | TRBD2 | TRBV11-1 | - | CASRKAGRTGELFF | TGTGCCAGCAGGAAAGCGGGACGCACCGGGGAGCTGTTTTTT
TRBJ2-6 | - | TRBV9 | - | CASSPSGVNGANVLTF | TGTGCCAGCAGCCCAAGCGGTGTAAACGGGGCCAACGTCCTGACTTTC
TRBJ2-7 | TRBD2 | TRBV19 | - | CASSWTSGSYEQYF | TGTGCCAGTAGTTGGACTAGCGGGAGCTACGAGCAGTACTTC
TRBJ2-6 | - | TRBV28 | - | CASSPAYSGANVLTF | TGTGCCAGCAGCCCTGCCTACTCTGGGGCCAACGTCCTGACTTTC
TRBJ2-4 | TRBD2 | TRBV2 | - | CASSDSGAKNIQYF | TGTGCCAGCAGTGATAGCGGGGCTAAAAACATTCAGTACTTC
TRBJ1-5 | TRBD1 | TRBV19 | few | CASSIGDSQPQHF | TGTGCCAGTAGTATAGGGGACAGCCAGCCCCAGCATTTT
TRBJ2-3 | TRBD2 | TRBV4-1 | - | CASSQDGTSGYTDTQYF | TGCGCCAGCAGCCAAGACGGGACTAGCGGATACACAGATACGCAGTATTTT
TRBJ2-3 | TRBD2 | TRBV7-8 | - | CASSLGSLAGGDTQYF | TGTGCCAGCAGCTTAGGTAGCCTAGCGGGAGGGGATACGCAGTATTTT
TRBJ2-1 | TRBD2 | TRBV18 | - | CASSPASGSNEQFF | TGTGCCAGCTCACCGGCTAGCGGGAGTAATGAGCAGTTCTTC
TRBJ1-2 | - | TRBV6-1 | - | CASSISGGVDGYTF | TGTGCCAGCAGTATCAGTGGGGGGGTCGATGGCTACACCTTC
TRBJ1-2 | - | TRBV20-1 | - | CSARVGDGYTF | TGCAGTGCTAGAGTGGGGGATGGCTACACCTTC
TRBJ1-5 | - | TRBV28 | - | CASSRQGVSVGPQHF | TGTGCCAGCAGTCGGCAGGGAGTATCAGTGGGGCCCCAGCATTTT
TRBJ2-7 | TRBD2 | TRBV29-1 | - | CSAVGGLAGLYEQYF | TGCAGCGCTGTGGGAGGGCTAGCGGGCCTATACGAGCAGTACTTC